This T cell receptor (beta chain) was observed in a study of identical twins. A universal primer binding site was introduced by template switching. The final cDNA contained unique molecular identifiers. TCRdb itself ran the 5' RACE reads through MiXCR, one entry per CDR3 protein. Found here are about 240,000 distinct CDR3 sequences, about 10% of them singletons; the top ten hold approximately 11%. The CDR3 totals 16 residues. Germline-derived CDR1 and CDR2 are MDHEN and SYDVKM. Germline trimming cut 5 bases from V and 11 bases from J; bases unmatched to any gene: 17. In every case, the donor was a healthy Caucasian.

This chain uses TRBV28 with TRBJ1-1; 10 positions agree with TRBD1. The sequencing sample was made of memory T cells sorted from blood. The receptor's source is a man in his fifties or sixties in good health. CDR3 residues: CASSPHGTGAPWVAFF. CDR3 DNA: TGTGCCAGCAGTCCTCACGGGACAGGGGCCCCGTGGGTCGCTTTCTTT.